This paragraph reports one T cell receptor (beta chain). No antigen is known for it. The data are from a study of cytomegalovirus exposure and HLA in healthy donors. The wider study: Roughly 86 million unique TCRs from HLA-typed donors made up an early data release. Notes on the study in general: Later examination showed HLA-associated TCR beta chains had greater clonal expansion than equally common others. A missense variant in DCLRE1C was later tied to TCR beta V- and J-gene trimming.

Use of 60 Vbeta and 13 Jbeta primers characterized the PCR. Only in-frame clones appear in the TCRdb table, and some are missing; sequencing was by immunoSEQ multiplex PCR. The sample has approximately 120,000 clones, 76% seen once. The specimen was PBMCs. The receptor was isolated from a woman in her fifties or sixties in good health and CMV-seropositive.

The CDR3 DNA reads as TGTGCCAGTAGTTCCTACAGGGGCCAGGGACAAGAGACCCAGTACTTC. Protein sequence: CASSSYRGQGQETQYF. The chain is built from TRBV19 and TRBJ2-5; 7 nucleotides line up with TRBD1. V was pared by 5 bases and J by 2 bases, with 11 bases of the junction left unmatched. This CDR3 is built from 16 residues. Germline CDR1 is LNHDA and CDR2 is SQIVND (reference sequence).